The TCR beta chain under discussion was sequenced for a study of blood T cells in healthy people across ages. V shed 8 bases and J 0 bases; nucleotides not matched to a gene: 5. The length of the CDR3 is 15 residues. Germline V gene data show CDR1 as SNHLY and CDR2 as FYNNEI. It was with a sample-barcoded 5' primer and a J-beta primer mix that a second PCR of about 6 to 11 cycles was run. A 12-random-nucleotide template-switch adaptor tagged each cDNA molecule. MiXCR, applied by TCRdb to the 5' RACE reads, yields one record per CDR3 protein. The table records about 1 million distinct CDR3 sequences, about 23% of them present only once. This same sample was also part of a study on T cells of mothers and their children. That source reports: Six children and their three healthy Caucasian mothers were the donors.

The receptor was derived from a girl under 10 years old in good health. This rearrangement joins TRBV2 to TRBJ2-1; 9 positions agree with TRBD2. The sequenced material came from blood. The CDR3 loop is CASVAGESSYNEQFF. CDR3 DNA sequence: TGTGCCAGCGTAGCGGGGGAGAGCTCCTACAATGAGCAGTTCTTC.